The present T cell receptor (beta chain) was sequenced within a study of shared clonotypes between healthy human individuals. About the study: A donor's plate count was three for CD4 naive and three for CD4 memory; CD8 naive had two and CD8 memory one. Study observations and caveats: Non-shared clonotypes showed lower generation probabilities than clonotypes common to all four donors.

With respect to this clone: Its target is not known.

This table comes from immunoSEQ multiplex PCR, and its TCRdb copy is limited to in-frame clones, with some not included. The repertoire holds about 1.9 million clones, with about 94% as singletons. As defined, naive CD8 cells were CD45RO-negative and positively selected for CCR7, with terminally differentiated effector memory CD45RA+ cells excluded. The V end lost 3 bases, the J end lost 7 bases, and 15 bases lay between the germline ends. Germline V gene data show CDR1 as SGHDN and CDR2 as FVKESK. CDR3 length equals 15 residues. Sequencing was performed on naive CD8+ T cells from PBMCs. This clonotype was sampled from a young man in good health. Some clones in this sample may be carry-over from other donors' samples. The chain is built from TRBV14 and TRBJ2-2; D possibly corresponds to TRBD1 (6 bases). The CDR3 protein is CASSQPGHLVGELFF. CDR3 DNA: TGTGCCAGCAGCCAGCCGGGACACCTCGTCGGGGAGCTGTTTTTT.